The entry below gives a single T cell receptor beta chain sequence along with its context. Original processing notes: Nucleated cell counts were estimated from reference gene primer amplification. Data came from immunoSEQ multiplex PCR; TCRdb stores just in-frame clones and leaves some out. V and J calls and clone size follow that table, whereas D and trimming were derived from the DNA. The data show approximately 490,000 clones, about nine tenths seen once. Unmatched junction bases numbered 8, after V lost 2 bases and J lost 4 bases. There are 16 residues in the CDR3. Germline V CDR1 and CDR2: SGHRS, YFSETQ. These data belong to a study of blood T cell repertoires in COVID-19.

This clonotype was obtained from a woman younger than 30 who had recovered from COVID-19. V and J are TRBV5-1 and TRBJ2-7; the match to TRBD2 covers 11 bases. Source material: PBMCs or T cells enriched from blood (not recorded which). The CDR3 reads CASSLHTSGGIYEQYF. CDR3 in DNA: TGCGCCAGCAGCTTACATACTAGCGGGGGTATTTACGAGCAGTACTTC. Full variable domain (outside the CDR3, taken from reference TRBV5-1 and TRBJ2-7): KAGVTQTPRYLIKTRGQQVTLSCSPISGHRSVSWYQQTPGQGLQFLFEYFSETQRNKGNFPGRFSGRQFSNSRSEMNVSTLELGDSALYLCASSLHTSGGIYEQYFGPGTRLTVT.